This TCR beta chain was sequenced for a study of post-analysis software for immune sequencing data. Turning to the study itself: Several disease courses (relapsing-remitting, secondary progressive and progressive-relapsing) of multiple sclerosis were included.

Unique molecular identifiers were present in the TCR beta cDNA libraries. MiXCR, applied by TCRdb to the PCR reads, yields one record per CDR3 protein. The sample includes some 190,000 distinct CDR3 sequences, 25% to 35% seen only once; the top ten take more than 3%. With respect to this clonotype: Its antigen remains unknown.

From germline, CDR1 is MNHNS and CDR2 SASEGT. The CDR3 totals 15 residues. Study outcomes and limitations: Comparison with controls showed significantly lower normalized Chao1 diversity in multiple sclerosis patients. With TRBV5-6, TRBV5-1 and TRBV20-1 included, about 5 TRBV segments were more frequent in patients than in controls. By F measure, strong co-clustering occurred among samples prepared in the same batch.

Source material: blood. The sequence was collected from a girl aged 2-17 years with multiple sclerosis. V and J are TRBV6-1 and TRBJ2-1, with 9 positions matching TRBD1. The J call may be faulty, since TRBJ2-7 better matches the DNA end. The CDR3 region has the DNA TGTGCCAGCAGTGAACCGGGACAGGGCTACAATGAGCAGTACTTC. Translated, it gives CASSEPGQGYNEQYF.